These 8 T cell receptor beta chains share one sample of origin, sequenced in a study of OX40 agonist ivuxolimab in advanced cancers. TCRdb's table, derived via immunoSEQ multiplex PCR, lists solely in-frame clones and lacks some. The profile covers around 110,000 clones, with approximately 92% appearing a single time and 0.15% to 0.16% taken by the ten largest. This specimen was CD4+ or CD8+ T cells sorted from blood, taken in a trial of the OX40 agonist ivuxolimab. The receptors were sampled from an adult with an advanced solid tumor such as melanoma, head and neck, liver or kidney cancer.

V gene TRBV4-3 combines with J gene TRBJ2-1; 11 nucleotides align to TRBD2. The V gene end was trimmed by 0 bases and the J gene end by 2 bases; junction bases not matched to a gene: 3. Germline V gives CDR1 LGHNA, CDR2 YSLEER. The CDR3 contains 17 residues. The CDR3: CASSQDLAGGPYNEQFF. CDR3 sequence (DNA): TGCGCCAGCAGCCAAGATCTAGCGGGAGGACCCTACAATGAGCAGTTCTTC.

The rearrangement links TRBV7-9 to TRBJ2-7; D call uncertain. This CDR3 has 13 amino acids. CDR1 and CDR2 from the germline V gene are SEHNR and FQNEAQ (reference sequence). Trimming cost V 5 bases and J 5 bases, with 13 bases left between them. This CDR3 reads CASSTSGPNEQYF. The CDR3 bases are TGTGCCAGCAGCACATCCGGGCCCAACGAGCAGTACTTC.

This clone was counted once. This chain uses TRBV6-5 with TRBJ1-1, with 8 positions matching TRBD1. The ends lost 5 bases at V and 2 bases at J; junction bases unmatched: 4. The CDR3 length is 14 residues. CDR1 and CDR2 (germline): MNHEY, SVGAGI. CDR3 bases: TGTGCCAGCAGTCCGGACAGGGTTAACACTGAAGCTTTCTTT. Protein: CASSPDRVNTEAFF.

This clone has only one observation. The gene calls are TRBV2 and TRBJ2-2; D unresolved. Looked up from germline, CDR1 is SNHLY and CDR2 is FYNNEI. V gave up 7 bases and J gave up 1 base, with 13 bases separating them. CDR3 size: 15 residues. The CDR3 here is CASKEETRNTGELFF. CDR3 DNA: TGTGCCAGCAAAGAGGAGACACGGAACACCGGGGAGCTGTTTTTT.

J is TRBJ1-1 and V is TRBV7-3; D possibly corresponds to TRBD1 (6 bases). V was cut by 1 base and J by 4 bases, with 7 bases left in between. The V gene's germline CDR1 is SGHTA and CDR2 FQGTGA. The CDR3 covers 13 residues. CDR3: CASSLIQGTEAFF. CDR3 DNA: TGTGCCAGCAGCTTAATACAGGGCACTGAAGCTTTCTTT.

V gene TRBV7-2 combines with J gene TRBJ2-7, with 8 bases lining up with TRBD2. After removal of 5 bases from V and 2 bases from J, the junction contained 5 bases not matched to a gene. Per the germline V gene, CDR1 is SGHTA and CDR2 is FQGNSA. The CDR3 has 14 amino acids. The DNA for the CDR3 is TGTGCCAGCAGCCCGGGGACTAGTGCCTACGAGCAGTACTTC. Translation gives CASSPGTSAYEQYF.

CDR3 region: CASSPIYGQTNYGYTF. For the CDR3, the DNA is TGTGCCAGCAGCCCAATCTATGGACAAACTAACTATGGCTACACCTTC. The chain is built from TRBV7-9 and TRBJ1-2, with D perhaps TRBD1 (5 bases). Looked up from germline, CDR1 is SEHNR and CDR2 is FQNEAQ (reference sequence). CDR3 size: 16 residues. The V end lost 5 bases, the J end lost 0 bases, and 16 bases lay between the germline ends.

The chain couples TRBV11-3 to TRBJ2-3; a weak D match, TRBD2 (6 bases). The CDR3 covers 13 residues. V lost 2 bases, J lost 6 bases, and 9 bases lay in between. Germline V gene sequence: CDR1 SGHNT, CDR2 YENEEA. This CDR3 is CASSLTGVDTQYF. The CDR3 bases are TGTGCCAGCAGCTTAACGGGAGTGGATACGCAGTATTTT.